The rows below give T cell receptor beta chains drawn from one sample of a study of shared T cell receptors in the human thymus. Generated by immunoSEQ multiplex PCR, the TCRdb table keeps only in-frame clones and is missing some. The repertoire consists of almost 550,000 clones, with approximately 78% occurring once and the leading ten covering roughly 0.013%. These data were likewise used in another study, on human thymus T cells.

Sequencing was done on a sample of thymocytes. The receptors were gathered from a boy under three years old with a congenital heart defect. The CDR3 runs from the conserved cysteine through the conserved F or W. The D gene is left open where the match is weak. Not all rows give a size; the values are once, few, many and, for expanded clones, a class.

j_call d_call cdr3_length v_call clone_size cdr3_nt cdr3_aa
TRBJ1-1 . 13 TRBV27 . TGTGCCAGCAGCGCCGAGGGGCGGGAGGAAGCTTTCTTT CASSAEGREEAFF
TRBJ2-1 . 13 TRBV7-3 . TGTGCCAGCAGCCTAGGGGGTGGCAATGAGCAGTTCTTC CASSLGGGNEQFF
TRBJ1-2 . 14 TRBV11-2 . TGTGCCAGCAGCTTCGGGGGTACTAACTATGGCTACACCTTC CASSFGGTNYGYTF
TRBJ2-5 TRBD1 19 TRBV29-1 . TGCAGCGTTACCACCCCTCGACAGGGGGTGGGGTGGAGGCGGGAGACCCAGTACTTC CSVTTPRQGVGWRRETQYF
TRBJ1-5 . 14 TRBV30 . TGTGCCTGGAGTGTAGTCGAGGGTGGGCAGCCCCAGCATTTT CAWSVVEGGQPQHF
TRBJ2-5 . 15 TRBV4-2 . TGTGCCAGCAGCCAAGCTGAACGGGGGAGCGAGACCCAGTACTTC CASSQAERGSETQYF
TRBJ2-3 TRBD1 15 TRBV4-3 . TGCGCCAGCAGCCCGGACAGGGGAAGCACAGATACGCAGTATTTT CASSPDRGSTDTQYF
TRBJ2-7 . 14 TRBV27 . TGTGCCAGCGCCCGCGGGACAGCCGTCTACGAGCAGTACTTC CASARGTAVYEQYF
TRBJ1-1 TRBD1 14 TRBV10-2 . TGCGCCAGCAGGAACAGGGGGCAAAACACTGAAGCTTTCTTT CASRNRGQNTEAFF
TRBJ1-2 . 12 TRBV19 few TGTGCCAGTAGTAGTCTTACAATTTCCTACACCTTC CASSSLTISYTF
TRBJ2-2 . 14 TRBV5-5 . TGTGCCAGCAGCTTGGGAGATCACACCGGGGAGCTGTTTTTT CASSLGDHTGELFF
TRBJ2-1 TRBD2 20 TRBV5-3 . TGTGCCAGAAGCCACGACGTCGGGACTATAATCGTGGGGACCTACAATGAGCAGTTCTTC CARSHDVGTIIVGTYNEQFF
TRBJ2-1 TRBD2 15 TRBV18 . TGTGCCAGCTCTCGACTAGCGGGGCCCAACAATGAGCAGTTCTTC CASSRLAGPNNEQFF